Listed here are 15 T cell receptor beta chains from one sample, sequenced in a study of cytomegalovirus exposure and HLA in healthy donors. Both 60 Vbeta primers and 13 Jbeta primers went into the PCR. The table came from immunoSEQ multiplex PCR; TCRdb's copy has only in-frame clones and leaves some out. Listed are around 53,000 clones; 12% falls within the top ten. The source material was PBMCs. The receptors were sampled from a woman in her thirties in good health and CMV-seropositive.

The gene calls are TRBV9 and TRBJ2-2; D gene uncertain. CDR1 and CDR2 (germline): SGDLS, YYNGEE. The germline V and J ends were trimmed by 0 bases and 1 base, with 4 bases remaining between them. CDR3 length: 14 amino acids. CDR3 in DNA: TGTGCCAGCAGCGTAGACATGAACACCGGGGAGCTGTTTTTT. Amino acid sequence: CASSVDMNTGELFF.

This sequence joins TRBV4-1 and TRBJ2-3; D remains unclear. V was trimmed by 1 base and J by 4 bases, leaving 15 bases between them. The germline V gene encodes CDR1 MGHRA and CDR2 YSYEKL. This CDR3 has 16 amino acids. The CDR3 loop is CASSQVYTSAADTQYF. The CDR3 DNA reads TGCGCCAGCAGCCAAGTTTATACATCGGCGGCAGATACGCAGTATTTT.

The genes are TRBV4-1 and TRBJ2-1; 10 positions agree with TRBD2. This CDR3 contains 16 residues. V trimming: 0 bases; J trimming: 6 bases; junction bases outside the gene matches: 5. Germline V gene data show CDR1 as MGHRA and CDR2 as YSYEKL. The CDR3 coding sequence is TGCGCCAGCAGCCAAGATTATAGGACTAGCGGCAATGAGCAGTTCTTC. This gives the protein CASSQDYRTSGNEQFF.

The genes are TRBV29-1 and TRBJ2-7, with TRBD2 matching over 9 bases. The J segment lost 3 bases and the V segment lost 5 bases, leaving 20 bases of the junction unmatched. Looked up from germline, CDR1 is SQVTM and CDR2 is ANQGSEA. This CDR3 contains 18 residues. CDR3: CSVQDAGGFARTNYEQYF. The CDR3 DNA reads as TGCAGCGTTCAGGATGCGGGAGGGTTCGCCCGGACCAACTACGAGCAGTACTTC.

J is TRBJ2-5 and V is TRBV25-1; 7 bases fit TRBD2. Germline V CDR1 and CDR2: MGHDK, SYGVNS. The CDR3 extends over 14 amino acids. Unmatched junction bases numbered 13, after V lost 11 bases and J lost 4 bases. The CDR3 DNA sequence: TGTGCCGAATCTCCGCAACGCGGGGGAGAGACCCAGTACTTC. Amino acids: CAESPQRGGETQYF.

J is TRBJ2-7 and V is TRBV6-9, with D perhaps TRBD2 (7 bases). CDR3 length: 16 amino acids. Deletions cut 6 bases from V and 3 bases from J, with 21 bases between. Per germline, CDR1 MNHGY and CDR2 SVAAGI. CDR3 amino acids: CASSSPSGGSYYEQYF. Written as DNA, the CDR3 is TGTGCCAGCAGCAGTCCATCGGGGGGCAGCTACTACGAGCAGTACTTC.

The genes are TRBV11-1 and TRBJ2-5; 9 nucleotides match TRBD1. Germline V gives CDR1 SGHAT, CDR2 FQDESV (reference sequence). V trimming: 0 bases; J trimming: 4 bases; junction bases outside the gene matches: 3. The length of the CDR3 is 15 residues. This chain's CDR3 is CASSLAGTGIETQYF. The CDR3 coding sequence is TGTGCCAGCAGCTTAGCCGGGACAGGGATAGAGACCCAGTACTTC.

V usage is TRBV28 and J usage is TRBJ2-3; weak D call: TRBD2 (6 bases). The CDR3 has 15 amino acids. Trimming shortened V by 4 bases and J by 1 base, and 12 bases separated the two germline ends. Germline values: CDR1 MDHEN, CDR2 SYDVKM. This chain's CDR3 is CASSYGSGGTDTQYF. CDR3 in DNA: TGTGCCAGCAGTTACGGTAGCGGAGGCACAGATACGCAGTATTTT.

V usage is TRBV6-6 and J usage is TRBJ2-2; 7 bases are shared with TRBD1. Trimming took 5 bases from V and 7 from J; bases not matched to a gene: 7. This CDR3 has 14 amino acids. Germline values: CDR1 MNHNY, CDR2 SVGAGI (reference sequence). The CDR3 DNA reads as TGTGCCAGCAGTCAGACAGGGTCGAGCGGGGAGCTGTTTTTT. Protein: CASSQTGSSGELFF.

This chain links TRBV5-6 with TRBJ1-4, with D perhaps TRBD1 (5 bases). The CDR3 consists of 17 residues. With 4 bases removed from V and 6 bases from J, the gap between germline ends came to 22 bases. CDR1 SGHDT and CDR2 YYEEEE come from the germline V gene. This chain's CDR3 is CASSRGGPGDVYEKLFF. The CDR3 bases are TGTGCCAGCAGCCGCGGGGGTCCCGGAGATGTTTATGAAAAACTGTTTTTT. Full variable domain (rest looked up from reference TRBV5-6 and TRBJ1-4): DAGVTQSPTHLIKTRGQQVTLRCSPKSGHDTVSWYQQALGQGPQFIFQYYEEEERQRGNFPDRFSGHQFPNYSSELNVNALLLGDSALYLCASSRGGPGDVYEKLFFGSGTQLSVL.

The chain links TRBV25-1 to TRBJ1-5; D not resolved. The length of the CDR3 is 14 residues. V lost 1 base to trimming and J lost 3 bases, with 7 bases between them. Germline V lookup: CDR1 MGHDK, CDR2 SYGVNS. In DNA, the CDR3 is TGTGCCAGCAGTGAATTACTGATCAATCAGCCCCAGCATTTT. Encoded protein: CASSELLINQPQHF.

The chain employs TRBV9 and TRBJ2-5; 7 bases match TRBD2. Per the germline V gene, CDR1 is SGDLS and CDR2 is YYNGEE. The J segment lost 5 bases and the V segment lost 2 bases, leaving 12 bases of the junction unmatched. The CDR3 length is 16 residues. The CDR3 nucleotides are TGTGCCAGCAGCGTCAGTACTAGCGTGAATCAGGAGACCCAGTACTTC. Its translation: CASSVSTSVNQETQYF.

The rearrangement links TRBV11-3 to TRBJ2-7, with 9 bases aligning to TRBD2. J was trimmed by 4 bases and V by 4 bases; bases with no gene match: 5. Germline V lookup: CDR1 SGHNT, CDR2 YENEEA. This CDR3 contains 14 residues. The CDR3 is CASSSTTSGYEQYF. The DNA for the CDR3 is TGTGCCAGCAGCTCGACGACTAGCGGATACGAGCAGTACTTC.

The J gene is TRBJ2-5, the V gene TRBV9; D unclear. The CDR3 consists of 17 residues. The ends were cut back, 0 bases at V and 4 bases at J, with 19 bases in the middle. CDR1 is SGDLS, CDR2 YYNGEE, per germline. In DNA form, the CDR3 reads TGTGCCAGCAGCGTAGTAGGAGTCGGGTCGCCCACAGAGACCCAGTACTTC. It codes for CASSVVGVGSPTETQYF.

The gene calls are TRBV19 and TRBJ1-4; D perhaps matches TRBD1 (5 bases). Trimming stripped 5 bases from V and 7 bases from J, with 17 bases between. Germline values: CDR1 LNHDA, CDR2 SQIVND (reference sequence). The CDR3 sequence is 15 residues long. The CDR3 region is CASSQGNRRPEKLFF. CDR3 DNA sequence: TGTGCCAGTAGTCAGGGCAACAGGCGTCCTGAAAAACTGTTTTTT.